These T cell receptor beta chains were read from a single sample in a study of shared clonotypes between healthy human individuals. Produced via immunoSEQ multiplex PCR; TCRdb's table is partial and in-frame only. The sample contains 2 million to 3 million clones, 93% of which appear only once. Source material: naive CD4+ T cells from PBMCs. All receptors derive from a man between 18 and 29 years old in good health. Some clones in this sample may be carry-over from other donors' samples. The CDR3 runs from the conserved cysteine through the conserved F or W. A D gene is named only where the DNA matches it firmly. Rows give clone size only sometimes, using once, few, many, or a class for an expanded clone.

>NA|TRBJ1-4|NA|TRBV5-4
TGTGCCAGAAGCTTGGCTGGTCCGGCGGCAGGGACCGAAAAACTGTTTTTT
CARSLAGPAAGTEKLFF
>NA|TRBJ2-3|once|TRBV18
TGTGCCAGCTCACCTATAAGGGCCGGGAACACAGATACGCAGTATTTT
CASSPIRAGNTDTQYF
>TRBD2|TRBJ2-1|NA|TRBV18
TGTGCCAGCCCGTCCCTTTCTGATAGCGGGAGATTCGATGAGCAGTTCTTC
CASPSLSDSGRFDEQFF
>NA|TRBJ2-1|NA|TRBV5-6
TGTGCCAGCAGCCCATCGGCCACGTCGGATGAGCAGTTCTTC
CASSPSATSDEQFF
>TRBD1|TRBJ2-7|NA|TRBV7-8
TGTGCCAGCAGTTCGGACAGGCTCTACGAGCAGTACTTC
CASSSDRLYEQYF
>NA|TRBJ2-2|NA|TRBV5-1
TGCGCCAGCAGCACGACGGTAAACACCGGGGAGCTGTTTTTT
CASSTTVNTGELFF
>NA|TRBJ2-3|NA|TRBV5-4
TGTGCCAGCCGGGCAGGGTCGACAGATACGCAGTATTTT
CASRAGSTDTQYF
>TRBD2|TRBJ2-1|NA|TRBV5-1
TGCGCCAGCAGCTTGGTTGCTAGCGGGAGTGTAAGCTGGAATGAGCAGTTCTTC
CASSLVASGSVSWNEQFF
>NA|TRBJ1-1|NA|TRBV27
TGTGCCAAGATGGGGCTCCAAAAGTACACTGAAGCTTTCTTT
CAKMGLQKYTEAFF
>NA|TRBJ2-5|NA|TRBV7-2
TGTGCCAGCGAGAGGGACCAAGAGACCCAGTACTTC
CASERDQETQYF
>NA|TRBJ1-1|NA|TRBV5-1
TGCGCCAGCAGACCGAGGATGAACACTGAAGCTTTCTTT
CASRPRMNTEAFF
>NA|TRBJ2-5|NA|TRBV7-9
TGTGCCAGCAGCCTATTTTTATGGCCAGAGACCCAGTACTTC
CASSLFLWPETQYF
>TRBD1|TRBJ2-2|NA|TRBV19
TGTGCCAGTAGTATGGGTCAGGGGGCGAACACCGGGGAGCTGTTTTTT
CASSMGQGANTGELFF
>NA|TRBJ2-6|NA|TRBV25-1
TGTGCCAGCAGTCTGGTCTCTGGGGCCAACGTCCTGACTTTC
CASSLVSGANVLTF
>NA|TRBJ2-1|NA|TRBV11-2
TGTGCCAGCAGCTTAGAGGACCACAATGAGCAGTTCTTC
CASSLEDHNEQFF
>TRBD2|TRBJ2-5|NA|TRBV5-1
TGCGCCAGCAGCTCCGGTGGACTAGCGGGAGACGGTGAGACCCAGTACTTC
CASSSGGLAGDGETQYF
>NA|TRBJ2-3|NA|TRBV7-3
TGTGCCAGCAGCCGGGTGGGCACTCCAGATACGCAGTATTTT
CASSRVGTPDTQYF
>NA|TRBJ1-5|NA|TRBV28
TGTGCCAGTTTACGGGCGGGGGCTAAGGTTGGCAATCAGCCCCAGCATTTT
CASLRAGAKVGNQPQHF
>TRBD2|TRBJ2-1|NA|TRBV11-2
TGTGCCAGCAGCTTAGGCAGTAGCGGGGATTACAATGAGCAGTTCTTC
CASSLGSSGDYNEQFF
>NA|TRBJ1-1|NA|TRBV19
TGTGCCAGTAGTATACGTTCTCTGAACACTGAAGCTTTCTTT
CASSIRSLNTEAFF
>NA|TRBJ2-7|NA|TRBV7-9
TGTGCCAGCAGCACCCAGGGGCTCTCCTACGAGCAGTACTTC
CASSTQGLSYEQYF
>NA|TRBJ1-2|NA|TRBV5-1
TGCGCCAGCAGCTTGGAGTCAGGCTCTAACTATGGCTACACCTTC
CASSLESGSNYGYTF
>NA|TRBJ1-5|NA|TRBV27
TGTGCCAGCAGCCCCCCGGGGGGATACAATCAGCCCCAGCATTTT
CASSPPGGYNQPQHF
>NA|TRBJ2-7|NA|TRBV18
TGTGCCAGCTCAACTAACAGGGACGAGCAGTACTTC
CASSTNRDEQYF
>NA|TRBJ2-2|NA|TRBV28
TGTGCCAGCAGGGCCGGAAGAAACGGGGAGCTGTTTTTT
CASRAGRNGELFF
>NA|TRBJ2-5|NA|TRBV12-2
TGTGCAAGTCGCTGCCTGGTTTTCCAAGTAAATCCTCAAGAGACCCAGTACTTC
CASRCLVFQVNPQETQYF
>NA|TRBJ1-5|NA|TRBV18
TGTGCCAGCTCACTTTCACGGAATCAGCCCCAGCATTTT
CASSLSRNQPQHF
>NA|TRBJ2-5|NA|TRBV29-1
TGCAGCGCCCTGGACGTGGAGACCCAGTACTTC
CSALDVETQYF
>NA|TRBJ2-3|NA|TRBV7-2
TGTGCCAGCAGCTTAGAGGGTCCCACAGATACGCAGTATTTT
CASSLEGPTDTQYF
>NA|TRBJ2-5|NA|TRBV18
TGTGCCAGCTCGCCCATCGGCCAAGTCGAGACCCAGTACTTC
CASSPIGQVETQYF
>NA|TRBJ2-4|NA|TRBV6-6
TGTGCCAGCAGGAATCCAGGGGCAGAAAACATTCAGTACTTC
CASRNPGAENIQYF
>TRBD1|TRBJ2-1|NA|TRBV5-1
TGCGCCAGCAGCTCGGACAGGGCCTCAGTTAGAGGGGGGAGCAATGAGCAGTTCTTC
CASSSDRASVRGGSNEQFF
>NA|TRBJ1-5|NA|TRBV19
TGTGCCAGTACCCTCACGCCAGGAGTTGTTTTTCAGCCCCAGCATTTT
CASTLTPGVVFQPQHF
>NA|TRBJ2-3|NA|TRBV5-1
TGCGCCAGCAGCCAAGAGATGCACACAGATACGCAGTATTTT
CASSQEMHTDTQYF
>NA|TRBJ1-2|NA|TRBV5-1
TGCGCCAGCAGCTTGGTACCAAGAAGTGGCTACACCTTC
CASSLVPRSGYTF
>NA|TRBJ1-1|NA|TRBV5-1
TGCGCCAGCAGCGAGGGGACCAGTGCGACGGGAAACACTGAAGCTTTCTTT
CASSEGTSATGNTEAFF
>NA|TRBJ1-2|NA|TRBV25-1
TGTGCCAGCAGTGATACCGGGGCTAACTATGGCTACACCTTC
CASSDTGANYGYTF
>NA|TRBJ2-5|NA|TRBV2
TGTGCCAGCAGTGAGAGGCTAGCGATAAAAGAGACCCAGTACTTC
CASSERLAIKETQYF
>TRBD1|TRBJ1-3|NA|TRBV15
TGTGCCACCAGCAGGAGTTGGACAGGGGGTATCTCTGGAAACACCATATATTTT
CATSRSWTGGISGNTIYF
>TRBD2|TRBJ2-1|NA|TRBV6-1
TGTGCCAGCAGAACTAGCGGGGGGACCTACAATGAGCAGTTCTTC
CASRTSGGTYNEQFF
>NA|TRBJ1-1|few|TRBV7-2
TGTGCCAGCAGCTTAGGACAGGCCCCGAGCACTGAAGCTTTCTTT
CASSLGQAPSTEAFF
>NA|TRBJ2-7|NA|TRBV4-2
TGTGCCAGCAGCCAAGATAGAGGGCCGCAGTACTTC
CASSQDRGPQYF
>NA|TRBJ2-2|NA|TRBV5-1
TGCGCCAGCAGATCGATCTCGCAGGGGTTGACCGGGGAGCTGTTTTTT
CASRSISQGLTGELFF
>NA|TRBJ1-2|NA|TRBV25-1
TGTGCCAGCAGTGTAGCGGGGGGCGTTGGCGGCTACACCTTC
CASSVAGGVGGYTF
>NA|TRBJ2-1|NA|TRBV7-3
TGTGCCAGCAGCTTATCTGGGGGCTACTCCTACAATGAGCAGTTCTTC
CASSLSGGYSYNEQFF